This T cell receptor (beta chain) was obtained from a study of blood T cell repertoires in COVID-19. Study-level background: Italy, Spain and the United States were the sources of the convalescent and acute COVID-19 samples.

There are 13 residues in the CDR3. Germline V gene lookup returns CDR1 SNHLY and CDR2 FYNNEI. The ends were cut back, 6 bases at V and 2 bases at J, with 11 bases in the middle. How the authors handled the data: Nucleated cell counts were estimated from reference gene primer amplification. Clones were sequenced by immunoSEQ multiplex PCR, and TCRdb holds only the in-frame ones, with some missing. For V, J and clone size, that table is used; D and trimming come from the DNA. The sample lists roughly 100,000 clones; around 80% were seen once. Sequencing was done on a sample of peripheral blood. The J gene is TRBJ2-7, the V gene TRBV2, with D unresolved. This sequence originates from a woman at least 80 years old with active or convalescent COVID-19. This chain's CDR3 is CASRFTVTYEQYF. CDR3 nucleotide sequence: TGTGCCAGCAGGTTTACGGTAACCTACGAGCAGTACTTC.